Sequencing of this T cell receptor beta chain was carried out in a study of neurological immune-mediated disorders. To note about this clonotype: Antigen: not known.

The unsorted libraries had their origin in 2 million PBMCs stored at -80 C. The cDNA was produced through 5'RACE with 10-nucleotide random UMIs. TCRdb recomputed calls from the 5' RACE reads with MiXCR, one row per CDR3 protein. The data hold 90,000 to 100,000 distinct CDR3 sequences, with 3% to 4.5% observed a single time. General study points: The multiple sclerosis repertoire cluster had no association with any clinical or MRI feature. No CDR3 amino acid sequences recurred among expanded clones across subjects, suggesting private repertoires in all groups.

The germline V gene encodes CDR1 SGHAT and CDR2 FQDESV (reference sequence). V shed 5 bases, J shed 5 bases, and the junction held 5 bases outside the gene matches. The CDR3 length is 13 residues. The receptor was isolated from a woman aged 18-35 years with multiple sclerosis. This chain links TRBV11-1 with TRBJ2-5; 7 nucleotides line up with TRBD1. Sequences were obtained from PBMCs. CDR3 loop: CASSRTGVETQYF. The CDR3 coding sequence is TGTGCCAGCAGCCGTACAGGGGTGGAGACCCAGTACTTC.